Listed below are T cell receptor beta chains from one sample, sequenced in a study of blood T cell repertoires in COVID-19. Clones were read by immunoSEQ multiplex PCR, and TCRdb kept only the in-frame ones, dropping some. This sample has about 160,000 clones; approximately 86% occur once, and the top ten carry under 4.5%. The sample comprised PBMCs or T cells enriched from blood (not recorded which). The receptors were gathered from a woman aged 40-49 years who had been exposed to COVID-19. The CDR3 runs from the conserved cysteine through the conserved F or W. The D gene is left open where the match is weak. Clone size, where shown, is once, few, many, or a class for clones that have expanded.

J gene: TRBJ1-1; D gene: TRBD1; V gene: TRBV28; clone size: few; CDR3 protein: CASTQDRAEAFF; CDR3 DNA: TGTGCCAGCACCCAGGACAGGGCTGAAGCTTTCTTT
J gene: TRBJ1-5; D gene: NA; V gene: TRBV19; clone size: once; CDR3 protein: CASSIDWAVNQPQHF; CDR3 DNA: TGTGCCAGTAGTATAGATTGGGCCGTCAATCAGCCCCAGCATTTT
J gene: TRBJ2-7; D gene: TRBD1; V gene: TRBV27; clone size: NA; CDR3 protein: CASNQAGTASYEQYF; CDR3 DNA: TGTGCCAGCAATCAAGCCGGGACAGCCTCCTACGAGCAGTACTTC
J gene: TRBJ1-4; D gene: NA; V gene: TRBV4-3; clone size: NA; CDR3 protein: CASSQENQGEKLFF; CDR3 DNA: TGCGCCAGCAGCCAAGAAAATCAGGGGGAAAAACTGTTTTTT
J gene: TRBJ2-2; D gene: TRBD1; V gene: TRBV11-2; clone size: NA; CDR3 protein: CASSPQGQGYTGELFF; CDR3 DNA: TGTGCCAGCAGCCCCCAGGGACAGGGGTACACCGGGGAGCTGTTTTTT
J gene: TRBJ2-7; D gene: TRBD1; V gene: TRBV28; clone size: once; CDR3 protein: CASSFRGVTGRSDEQYF; CDR3 DNA: TGTGCCAGCAGTTTTCGAGGCGTGACAGGGCGATCGGACGAGCAGTACTTC
J gene: TRBJ1-4; D gene: TRBD1; V gene: TRBV2; clone size: NA; CDR3 protein: CATPGQGAEKLFF; CDR3 DNA: TGTGCCACTCCGGGACAGGGGGCTGAAAAACTGTTTTTT
J gene: TRBJ1-1; D gene: TRBD1; V gene: TRBV9; clone size: NA; CDR3 protein: CASSDGQGRMNTEAFF; CDR3 DNA: TGTGCCAGCAGCGACGGACAGGGGAGGATGAACACTGAAGCTTTCTTT
J gene: TRBJ2-7; D gene: TRBD2; V gene: TRBV6-5; clone size: NA; CDR3 protein: CAIKGGRANEQYF; CDR3 DNA: TGTGCCATCAAGGGCGGGAGGGCCAACGAGCAGTACTTC
J gene: TRBJ1-2; D gene: NA; V gene: TRBV5-4; clone size: NA; CDR3 protein: CASSFKSSREGYTF; CDR3 DNA: TGTGCCAGCAGCTTCAAGTCCTCTCGGGAGGGCTACACCTTC
J gene: TRBJ1-1; D gene: NA; V gene: TRBV5-1; clone size: few; CDR3 protein: CASSQATGTNTEAFF; CDR3 DNA: TGCGCCAGCAGCCAGGCCACAGGCACGAACACTGAAGCTTTCTTT
J gene: TRBJ2-7; D gene: TRBD1; V gene: TRBV25-1; clone size: NA; CDR3 protein: CASSDQITGDYEQYF; CDR3 DNA: TGTGCCAGCAGTGACCAGATCACAGGGGACTACGAGCAGTACTTC
J gene: TRBJ2-4; D gene: NA; V gene: TRBV3-1/TRBV3-2; clone size: NA; CDR3 protein: CASSQALTGYTNIQYF; CDR3 DNA: TGTGCCAGCAGCCAAGCACTGACAGGTTATACAAACATTCAGTACTTC
J gene: TRBJ2-5; D gene: NA; V gene: TRBV5-1; clone size: NA; CDR3 protein: CASSPPVVETQYF; CDR3 DNA: TGCGCCAGCAGCCCACCGGTCGTGGAGACCCAGTACTTC
J gene: TRBJ1-5; D gene: TRBD1; V gene: TRBV5-5; clone size: once; CDR3 protein: CASSFFRDRGGNQPQHF; CDR3 DNA: TGTGCCAGCAGCTTCTTCCGGGACAGGGGCGGGAATCAGCCCCAGCATTTT
J gene: TRBJ1-5; D gene: NA; V gene: TRBV28; clone size: NA; CDR3 protein: CASIRAWAETNQPQHF; CDR3 DNA: TGTGCCAGCATCCGCGCATGGGCAGAAACTAATCAGCCCCAGCATTTT
J gene: TRBJ1-4; D gene: TRBD1; V gene: TRBV3-1/TRBV3-2; clone size: NA; CDR3 protein: CASSPRDRELEKLFF; CDR3 DNA: TGTGCCAGCAGCCCCCGGGACAGGGAGCTTGAAAAACTGTTTTTT
J gene: TRBJ1-6; D gene: NA; V gene: TRBV27; clone size: NA; CDR3 protein: CASSLSITDGTPLHF; CDR3 DNA: TGTGCCAGCAGTTTATCAATAACAGATGGTACACCCCTCCACTTT
J gene: TRBJ1-1; D gene: TRBD1; V gene: TRBV11-1; clone size: NA; CDR3 protein: CASGDRGVDTEAFF; CDR3 DNA: TGTGCCAGCGGCGACAGGGGAGTTGACACTGAAGCTTTCTTT
J gene: TRBJ2-1; D gene: TRBD2; V gene: TRBV5-1; clone size: NA; CDR3 protein: CASSLFAASGTNEQFF; CDR3 DNA: TGCGCCAGCAGCTTGTTTGCGGCTAGCGGGACCAATGAGCAGTTCTTC
J gene: TRBJ1-2; D gene: NA; V gene: TRBV15; clone size: once; CDR3 protein: CATSRDPPRQYGYTF; CDR3 DNA: TGTGCCACCAGCAGAGACCCCCCTCGACAGTATGGCTACACCTTC
J gene: TRBJ1-3; D gene: NA; V gene: TRBV25-1; clone size: NA; CDR3 protein: CASRRSTTTNSGNTIYF; CDR3 DNA: TGTGCCAGCAGACGATCGACAACAACCAACTCTGGAAACACCATATATTTT
J gene: TRBJ2-7; D gene: TRBD1; V gene: TRBV19; clone size: NA; CDR3 protein: CASSLGGQATYEQYF; CDR3 DNA: TGTGCCAGTAGTCTAGGGGGACAGGCTACCTACGAGCAGTACTTC
J gene: TRBJ2-3; D gene: NA; V gene: TRBV6-1; clone size: NA; CDR3 protein: CASSESRDTQYF; CDR3 DNA: TGTGCCAGCAGTGAGAGTCGGGATACGCAGTATTTT
J gene: TRBJ2-3; D gene: TRBD2; V gene: TRBV12-5; clone size: NA; CDR3 protein: CASGLGGSGTDTQYF; CDR3 DNA: TGTGCTAGTGGTTTGGGCGGGAGTGGCACAGATACGCAGTATTTT
J gene: TRBJ1-6; D gene: TRBD1; V gene: TRBV6-5; clone size: NA; CDR3 protein: CASSYRQGNSPLHF; CDR3 DNA: TGTGCCAGCAGTTATCGACAGGGGAATTCACCCCTCCACTTT
J gene: TRBJ2-3; D gene: TRBD2; V gene: TRBV7-6; clone size: NA; CDR3 protein: CASSPGLAGGLRTDTQYF; CDR3 DNA: TGTGCCAGCAGCCCCGGACTAGCGGGAGGGCTGAGAACAGATACGCAGTATTTT
J gene: TRBJ2-7; D gene: NA; V gene: TRBV28; clone size: once; CDR3 protein: CASGTGSSYEQYF; CDR3 DNA: TGTGCCAGCGGAACCGGGTCCTCCTACGAGCAGTACTTC
J gene: TRBJ2-2; D gene: NA; V gene: TRBV2; clone size: few; CDR3 protein: CASRERGYDTGELFF; CDR3 DNA: TGTGCCAGCAGGGAACGGGGGTACGACACCGGGGAGCTGTTTTTT
J gene: TRBJ2-1; D gene: NA; V gene: TRBV7-8; clone size: NA; CDR3 protein: CASSPNRNEQFF; CDR3 DNA: TGTGCCAGCAGCCCCAACAGGAATGAGCAGTTCTTC
J gene: TRBJ2-1; D gene: NA; V gene: TRBV5-1; clone size: NA; CDR3 protein: CASSTQPGNEQFF; CDR3 DNA: TGCGCCAGCAGCACCCAGCCGGGCAATGAGCAGTTCTTC
J gene: TRBJ1-6; D gene: NA; V gene: TRBV7-8; clone size: NA; CDR3 protein: CASSRQVGSPLHF; CDR3 DNA: TGTGCCAGCAGCCGACAGGTCGGATCACCCCTCCACTTT
J gene: TRBJ1-2; D gene: NA; V gene: TRBV3-1/TRBV3-2; clone size: NA; CDR3 protein: CASSQAGVGYTF; CDR3 DNA: TGTGCCAGCAGCCAAGCAGGGGTCGGCTACACCTTC
J gene: TRBJ1-4; D gene: TRBD1; V gene: TRBV7-9; clone size: NA; CDR3 protein: CASSLFTGQGDEKLFF; CDR3 DNA: TGTGCCAGCAGCTTATTTACAGGACAGGGAGATGAAAAACTGTTTTTT
J gene: TRBJ1-5; D gene: TRBD1; V gene: TRBV18; clone size: NA; CDR3 protein: CASSPPGTGEIQHF; CDR3 DNA: TGTGCCAGCTCACCACCTGGGACAGGAGAAATTCAGCATTTT
J gene: TRBJ1-1; D gene: NA; V gene: TRBV7-3; clone size: NA; CDR3 protein: CASSQRANTEAFF; CDR3 DNA: TGTGCCAGCAGCCAGAGGGCGAACACTGAAGCTTTCTTT
J gene: TRBJ2-2; D gene: TRBD2; V gene: TRBV27; clone size: many; CDR3 protein: CASSGLARFDGELFF; CDR3 DNA: TGTGCCAGCAGTGGACTAGCGAGGTTTGACGGGGAGCTGTTTTTT
J gene: TRBJ1-1; D gene: NA; V gene: TRBV6-5; clone size: NA; CDR3 protein: CASSYSRENTEAFF; CDR3 DNA: TGTGCCAGCAGTTACTCGAGGGAAAACACTGAAGCTTTCTTT
J gene: TRBJ1-5; D gene: NA; V gene: TRBV2; clone size: NA; CDR3 protein: CASRNRTDQPQHF; CDR3 DNA: TGTGCCAGCAGAAACAGAACAGATCAGCCCCAGCATTTT
J gene: TRBJ2-6; D gene: TRBD1; V gene: TRBV19; clone size: NA; CDR3 protein: CASSIWGTGGIGANVLTF; CDR3 DNA: TGTGCCAGTAGTATATGGGGGACAGGGGGTATAGGGGCCAACGTCCTGACTTTC
J gene: TRBJ1-6; D gene: NA; V gene: TRBV25-1; clone size: NA; CDR3 protein: CASSESQGSYNSPLHF; CDR3 DNA: TGTGCCAGCAGTGAAAGTCAGGGCTCCTATAATTCACCCCTCCACTTT
J gene: TRBJ1-5; D gene: NA; V gene: TRBV4-3; clone size: NA; CDR3 protein: CASSQDRQTGRRGNQPQHF; CDR3 DNA: TGCGCCAGCAGCCAAGATCGACAGACGGGTCGTCGGGGGAATCAGCCCCAGCATTTT
J gene: TRBJ2-2; D gene: NA; V gene: TRBV5-1; clone size: NA; CDR3 protein: CASSPGQGVTGELFF; CDR3 DNA: TGCGCCAGCAGCCCCGGGCAGGGTGTCACCGGGGAGCTGTTTTTT
J gene: TRBJ1-6; D gene: NA; V gene: TRBV5-1; clone size: NA; CDR3 protein: CASSPRTVDNSPLHF; CDR3 DNA: TGCGCCAGCAGCCCCCGGACAGTAGATAATTCACCCCTCCACTTT
J gene: TRBJ1-4; D gene: NA; V gene: TRBV9; clone size: NA; CDR3 protein: CASSVAPHATNEKLFF; CDR3 DNA: TGTGCCAGCAGCGTAGCCCCCCATGCAACTAATGAAAAACTGTTTTTT
J gene: TRBJ2-3; D gene: TRBD1; V gene: TRBV10-3; clone size: NA; CDR3 protein: CAIRGQGSDTQYF; CDR3 DNA: TGTGCCATCAGGGGACAGGGTTCAGATACGCAGTATTTT
J gene: TRBJ2-1; D gene: TRBD1; V gene: TRBV13; clone size: NA; CDR3 protein: CASSTPGTAYNEQFF; CDR3 DNA: TGTGCCAGCAGCACGCCCGGGACAGCATACAATGAGCAGTTCTTC
J gene: TRBJ2-7; D gene: TRBD1; V gene: TRBV6-6; clone size: NA; CDR3 protein: CASSYPGQGASEQYF; CDR3 DNA: TGTGCCAGCAGTTACCCGGGACAGGGGGCATCCGAGCAGTACTTC
J gene: TRBJ2-5; D gene: NA; V gene: TRBV10-3; clone size: NA; CDR3 protein: CAINLRGGAWETQYF; CDR3 DNA: TGTGCCATCAACCTTAGGGGCGGGGCATGGGAGACCCAGTACTTC